This TCR beta chain comes out of a study of response to subunit inactivated influenza vaccine. TCRdb fed the RT-PCR reads into MiXCR, producing one record per CDR3 protein. Of about 190,000 distinct CDR3 sequences listed, around 15% are singletons. The V and J ends lost 4 bases and 7 bases, in that order; junction bases with no gene match: 8. CDR3 length: 15 amino acids. Germline CDR1 SNHLY, CDR2 FYNNEI. The TCR originated in a man aged 50 to 59 who received an inactivated influenza vaccine. The sample in question was CD8+ T cells sorted from PBMCs, obtained 4 to 6 days after vaccination. This chain links TRBV2 with TRBJ2-2; 8 bases line up with TRBD2. In DNA, the CDR3 is TGTGCCAGCAGTGTTCCAGCGGGAGTCGGCGGGGAGCTGTTTTTT. This codes for CASSVPAGVGGELFF.